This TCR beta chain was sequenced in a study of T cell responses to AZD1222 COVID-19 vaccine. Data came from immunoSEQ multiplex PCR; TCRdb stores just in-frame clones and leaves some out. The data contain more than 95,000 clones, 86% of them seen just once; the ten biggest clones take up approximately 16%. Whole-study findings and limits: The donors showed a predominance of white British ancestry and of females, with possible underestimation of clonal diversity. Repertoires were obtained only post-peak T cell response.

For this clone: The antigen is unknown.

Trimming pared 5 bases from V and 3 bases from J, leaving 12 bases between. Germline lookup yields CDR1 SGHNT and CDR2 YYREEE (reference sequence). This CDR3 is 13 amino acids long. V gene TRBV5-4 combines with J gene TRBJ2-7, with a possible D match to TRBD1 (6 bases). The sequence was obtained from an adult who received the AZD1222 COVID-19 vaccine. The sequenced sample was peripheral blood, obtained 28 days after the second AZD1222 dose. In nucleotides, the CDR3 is TGTGCCAGCAGACAGGGCGCTAACTACGAGCAGTACTTC. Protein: CASRQGANYEQYF.